In this sample, the clone carrying this TCR beta chain turned up many times. The CDR3 spans 13 residues. V shed 1 base and J shed 2 bases, with 6 bases lying between them. Germline V lookup: CDR1 LGHNA, CDR2 YNFKEQ. Unique molecular identifiers tagged the TCRbeta library. TCRdb re-called the PCR reads with MiXCR, one entry per CDR3 protein. The profile shows about 410,000 distinct CDR3 sequences, roughly 21% of them singletons. The sample comes from a study of T-cell reconstitution after alpha-beta-depleted transplantation in children. The rearrangement joins TRBV4-2 to TRBJ2-7; D is unresolved. The sequence was obtained from a human donor who donated a stem cell graft to a child with acute myeloid leukemia. The material sequenced was PBMCs from the stem cell graft donor, taken from the stem cell graft. CDR3 coding DNA: TGTGCCAGCAGCCAAGTTTTTGCCTACGAGCAGTACTTC. It specifies CASSQVFAYEQYF.